The TCR beta chain under discussion was sequenced for a study of cytomegalovirus exposure and HLA in healthy donors. A single count supports this clone. Produced via immunoSEQ multiplex PCR; TCRdb's table is partial and in-frame only. This table has 90,000 to 130,000 clones, more than 70% appearing once. V was clipped by 2 bases and J by 3 bases; unmatched bases: 4. This CDR3 is built from 15 residues. Germline CDR1 SGHDT, CDR2 YYEEEE. The source is a woman younger than 35 in good health and CMV-seronegative. The chain couples TRBV5-6 to TRBJ1-3; 8 bases line up with TRBD1. Sequencing input: PBMCs. This CDR3 is CASSFQGAGGNTIYF. The CDR3, as DNA: TGTGCCAGCAGCTTTCAGGGGGCAGGTGGAAACACCATATATTTT.